This T cell receptor beta chain was recorded in a study of T cells in Graves' hyperthyroidism and ophthalmopathy. Points from the study as a whole: Before onset, ophthalmopathy was predicted by the model a median around 6 months earlier. Blood also held most thyroid clonotypes expanded beyond 0.001.

Looked up from germline, CDR1 is KGHSH and CDR2 is LQKENI. Trimming pared 3 bases from V and 5 bases from J, leaving 13 bases between. CDR3 length equals 14 residues. What was amplified from RNA transcripts were TCR beta CDR3 regions. The HTBI primer set was used in a first-round RT-PCR of the TCR CDR3. TCRdb independently ran MiXCR on the multiplex PCR reads; one entry per CDR3 protein. The sample contains about 540,000 distinct CDR3 sequences, 35% to 55% of which appear only once. A remark on this clonotype: Its specificity is not known.

Stable hyperthyroidism: no ophthalmopathy progression over 18 months of follow-up. With a duration under 2 months, the hyperthyroidism was newly diagnosed in patients aged 18 to 65. V gene TRBV18 combines with J gene TRBJ1-1; D remains unclear. This clonotype was obtained from a woman aged 18-35 years with Graves' hyperthyroidism. The sequenced material came from peripheral blood or thyroid tissue (not recorded which). The CDR3 bases are TGTGCCAGCTCACCCCCGGGAGATTGGACTGAAGCTTTCTTT. Translating gives CASSPPGDWTEAFF.